These 10 T cell receptor beta chains were sequenced from one sample in a study of blood T cell repertoires in COVID-19. Repertoires were generated with immunoSEQ multiplex PCR, while TCRdb's copy carries only in-frame clones and drops some. The sample consists of under 100,000 clones, 85% of them appearing once. Sequenced material: peripheral blood. Source of these receptors: a man older than 75 with active or convalescent COVID-19.

The chain is built from TRBV6-1 and TRBJ1-2; D is ambiguous. In germline, CDR1 is MNHNS, CDR2 SASEGT. V was clipped by 2 bases and J by 4 bases, with 8 bases between them. The CDR3 extends over 13 amino acids. As DNA, the CDR3 is TGTGCCAGCAGTGAACAGGCGTTCTATGGCTACACCTTC. Protein: CASSEQAFYGYTF.

The rearrangement uses TRBV10-3 and TRBJ1-3; 7 bases match TRBD1. The CDR3 spans 14 residues. Germline-derived CDR1 and CDR2 are ENHRY and SYGVKD. V shed 6 bases, J shed 1 base, and the junction held 3 bases outside the gene matches. As DNA, the CDR3 is TGTGCCATCAGGGGGGACAGTTCTGGAAACACCATATATTTT. Translating gives CAIRGDSSGNTIYF.

The chain recombines TRBV4-1 with TRBJ2-3, with 11 bases that match TRBD2. This CDR3 has 16 residues. Germline V gene lookup returns CDR1 MGHRA and CDR2 YSYEKL. J gave up 5 bases and V 6 bases, and 10 bases lay outside the gene matches. CDR3 nucleotides: TGCGCCAGCAGTCTACTTAGCGGGAGGGTCCAAGATACGCAGTATTTT. Its translation is CASSLLSGRVQDTQYF.

This clone has a single count. This sequence joins TRBV7-2 and TRBJ1-5, with D unresolved. CDR1 and CDR2 from the germline V gene are SGHTA and FQGNSA. V dropped 2 bases and J dropped 4 bases, with 6 bases sitting between them. This CDR3 is 13 amino acids long. The CDR3, as DNA: TGTGCCAGCAGCTTATCACAGAATCAGCCCCAGCATTTT. Protein: CASSLSQNQPQHF.

This clone has at least ten counts. The chain carries TRBV6-5 and TRBJ1-3; 7 bases line up with TRBD1. Germline V CDR1 and CDR2: MNHEY, SVGAGI. The V gene end was trimmed by 7 bases and the J gene end by 3 bases; junction bases not matched to a gene: 6. This CDR3 spans 14 amino acids. Written as DNA, the CDR3 is TGTGCCAGCAAAGACAGGGAAGGTGGAAACACCATATATTTT. This encodes CASKDREGGNTIYF.

This clone was seen only once. The V and J genes are TRBV5-8 and TRBJ1-2, with 7 bases matching TRBD1. This CDR3 contains 15 residues. V dropped 4 bases and J dropped 4; count of bases not matched to a gene: 10. Looked up from germline, CDR1 is SGHTS and CDR2 is YDEGEE. The CDR3 nucleotides are TGTGCCAGCAGCATAAGACAGGGTCGGGGCTATGGCTACACCTTC. Translating gives CASSIRQGRGYGYTF.

This chain uses TRBV2 with TRBJ1-1; TRBD1 matches at 8 bases. The J segment lost 1 base and the V segment lost 6 bases, leaving 4 bases of the junction unmatched. The CDR3 spans 14 residues. Germline V gene lookup returns CDR1 SNHLY and CDR2 FYNNEI. The CDR3 sequence is CASRGQVGNTEAFF. The CDR3 DNA reads TGTGCCAGCAGGGGACAGGTAGGGAACACTGAAGCTTTCTTT.

The rearrangement joins TRBV6-1 to TRBJ2-3; 7 bases align to TRBD2. The length of the CDR3 is 16 residues. V lost 3 bases to trimming and J lost 2 bases; unmatched junction nucleotides: 8. The germline gives CDR1 MNHNS, CDR2 SASEGT. The CDR3 protein is CASSDRVGGVTDTQYF. CDR3 bases: TGTGCCAGCAGTGATCGGGTGGGAGGGGTCACAGATACGCAGTATTTT.

This clone was recorded a few times. The V gene is TRBV2, the J gene TRBJ2-7, with TRBD2 identical over 10 bases. J was trimmed by 2 bases and V by 4 bases; bases with no gene match: 11. The CDR3 consists of 17 residues. Germline V gene sequence: CDR1 SNHLY, CDR2 FYNNEI. CDR3 sequence reads: CASSGRGLSGRAYEQYV. CDR3 sequence (DNA): TGTGCCAGCAGTGGAAGGGGACTGAGCGGGAGGGCCTACGAGCAGTACGTC.

The V and J genes are TRBV5-1 and TRBJ2-4, with 9 bases matching TRBD1. The CDR3 covers 16 residues. The V and J ends lost 3 bases and 8 bases, in that order; junction bases with no gene match: 12. Germline V gene data show CDR1 as SGHRS and CDR2 as YFSETQ. CDR3 protein: CASSSRAGTGTDIQYF. DNA of the CDR3: TGCGCCAGCAGCTCTAGGGCCGGGACAGGGACGGACATTCAGTACTTC.